The rows below give T cell receptor beta chains drawn from one sample of a study of T cell changes during pregnancy in multiple sclerosis. Sequencing used immunoSEQ multiplex PCR; TCRdb keeps in-frame clones, though not all of them. This sample has about 49,000 clones, with 80% to 95% found just once. This specimen consisted of peripheral blood, obtained after pregnancy. The receptors here all came from a female donor with multiple sclerosis, enrolled in a pregnancy study. Both conserved end residues are part of each CDR3. D genes are given only for firm matches. Size is omitted from some rows. Given values are once, few, many or a class for expanded clones.

V gene	clone size	D gene	J gene	CDR3 DNA	CDR3 protein
TRBV11-3	.	.	TRBJ2-3	TGTGCCAGCAGCTTAGGAACTACAGGGAGCACAGATACGCAGTATTTT	CASSLGTTGSTDTQYF
TRBV18	.	TRBD1	TRBJ2-2	TGTGCCAGCTCACCGATCGTAACAGGGGGAGTCACCGGGGAGCTGTTTTTT	CASSPIVTGGVTGELFF
TRBV6-1	.	.	TRBJ1-2	TGTGCCAGCAGAGGACTAGAGATGAACTACTATGGCTACACCTTC	CASRGLEMNYYGYTF
TRBV5-4	.	.	TRBJ1-2	TGTGCCAGCAGCTACCCAGGGGCGGAGTATGGCTACACCTTC	CASSYPGAEYGYTF
TRBV30	.	TRBD1	TRBJ1-2	TGTGCCTGGAGTGTCGGGACAGGGGGTGGCTACACCTTC	CAWSVGTGGGYTF
TRBV6-5	.	.	TRBJ1-1	TGTGCCAGCAGTTACTCGATATGGGCTCGGAACACTGAAGCTTTCTTT	CASSYSIWARNTEAFF
TRBV7-2	once	.	TRBJ2-2	TGTGCCAGCAGCTTAGCGGTACAGGGAGCCGGGGAGCTGTTTTTT	CASSLAVQGAGELFF
TRBV7-2	.	TRBD1	TRBJ1-2	TGTGCCAGCAGCTGGACTACCGGGACAGGAACTTATATTAACTATGGCTACACCTTC	CASSWTTGTGTYINYGYTF
TRBV7-2	.	.	TRBJ2-7	TGTGCCAGCAGCTCAAGCGGGACAGGTCCTCACGAGCAGTACTTC	CASSSSGTGPHEQYF
TRBV6-5	.	.	TRBJ2-7	TGTGCCAGCAGTTACTCGTTGGACATGGAGCAGTACTTC	CASSYSLDMEQYF
TRBV5-1	.	.	TRBJ2-1	TGCGCCAGCAGCTTGATCATGGGGGCCAGCTCCTACAATGAGCAGTTCTTC	CASSLIMGASSYNEQFF
TRBV7-3	.	.	TRBJ2-6	TGTGCCAGCAGCTTCACAGGGGGGGGATCTGGGGCCAACGTCCTGACTTTC	CASSFTGGGSGANVLTF
TRBV6-1	.	TRBD2	TRBJ2-1	TGTGCCAGCAGTAAAGTCAGTACGGGGGGTAGGGTGAATGAGCAGTTCTTC	CASSKVSTGGRVNEQFF
TRBV7-8	.	TRBD2	TRBJ2-2	TGTGCCAGCAGCTTAGCGGGGAGGGCTGCGAACACCGGGGAGCTGTTTTTT	CASSLAGRAANTGELFF
TRBV6-4	.	.	TRBJ2-4	TGTGCCTCAAGGGGGGGCTCTTCAGCCGTTAGGGACATTCAGTACTTC	CASRGGSSAVRDIQYF
TRBV6-1	.	TRBD2	TRBJ2-1	TGTGCCAGCAGTGGTCGCGGGGGGATTTACAATGAGCAGTTCTTC	CASSGRGGIYNEQFF
TRBV4-1	.	.	TRBJ2-2	TGCGCCAGCAGCCAAGAGGTGCGTCCGAACACCGGGGAGCTGTTTTTT	CASSQEVRPNTGELFF
TRBV5-6	.	.	TRBJ1-1	TGTGCCAGCAGCCCGGGGGCAGGGCGGGGGACTGAAGCTTTCTTT	CASSPGAGRGTEAFF
TRBV2	once	TRBD1	TRBJ1-3	TGTGCCAGCAAACCGGACAGGGGGTTAGGAAACACCATATATTTT	CASKPDRGLGNTIYF
TRBV5-4	few	TRBD1	TRBJ1-2	TGTGCCAGCAGCTCGGGCTTGACAGGGTCACACAACTATGGCTACACCTTC	CASSSGLTGSHNYGYTF
TRBV11-2	once	TRBD2	TRBJ2-7	TGTGCCAGCAGCTATACTAGCGGGGGGGCCAAGCGAGAGCAGTACTTC	CASSYTSGGAKREQYF
TRBV6-5	.	.	TRBJ1-1	TGTGCCAGCAGTTACCCAGGGGTCACTGAAGCTTTCTTT	CASSYPGVTEAFF
TRBV6-5	.	.	TRBJ2-5	TGTGCCAGCACCAGCAGGGCCCCAGAGACCCAGTACTTC	CASTSRAPETQYF
TRBV9	.	TRBD2	TRBJ2-7	TGTGCCAGCAGCTCCGGCGGGGGGCTTGACGAGCAGTACTTC	CASSSGGGLDEQYF